The sequence of this T cell receptor (beta chain) was determined in a study of OX40 agonist ivuxolimab in advanced cancers. Study outcomes and limitations: On average, CD8+ T cells had more expanded clones than CD4+.

Regarding this clone: Its antigen is undetermined.

Drawing of blood for sampling happened at baseline, at cycle 4 day 1, and at cycle 7 day 1. V lost 5 bases to trimming and J lost 7 bases; unmatched junction nucleotides: 4. The CDR3 sequence is 14 residues long. Per germline, CDR1 LNHDA and CDR2 SQIVND (reference sequence). Some clones are missing from TCRdb's copy, which holds only in-frame ones; the method was immunoSEQ multiplex PCR. The sample has fewer than 40,000 clones; roughly 84% are singletons. The chain is built from TRBV19 and TRBJ2-1; 11 bases fit TRBD2. This TCR derives from an adult with an advanced solid tumor such as melanoma, head and neck, liver or kidney cancer. Sequencing was performed on CD4+ or CD8+ T cells sorted from blood, taken in a trial of the OX40 agonist ivuxolimab. Here the CDR3 reads CASSLGLAANEQFF. The CDR3 nucleotides read TGTGCCAGTAGTCTGGGACTAGCGGCTAATGAGCAGTTCTTC.